Detailed here is one T cell receptor (beta chain). Antigen unknown. Unique molecular identifiers were attached to individual cDNA molecules. TCRdb itself ran the 5' RACE reads through MiXCR, one entry per CDR3 protein. Here the sample spans 63,000 or so distinct CDR3 sequences, roughly 11% being singletons. The data derive from a study of early T cells in non-severe SARS-CoV-2 infection. For the study at large: The authors sequenced bulk RNA from unsorted whole blood, leaving chains unpaired.

Study-wide results and caveats: Private and CD4 specificities were missed by VDJdb matching, which favored anti-spike CD8 responses.

This receptor was taken from an adult who was a healthcare worker with PCR-confirmed SARS-CoV-2 infection or an uninfected control (not recorded which). Specimen: whole blood, collected at baseline.

The chain's CDR3 is CASSSPGQGPSYEQYF. CDR3 in DNA: TGCGCCAGCAGCTCACCGGGACAGGGCCCCTCCTACGAGCAGTACTTC. J is TRBJ2-7 and V is TRBV4-1; 9 positions agree with TRBD1. With 5 bases clipped from V and 0 bases from J, the junction kept 8 bases outside the gene matches. The CDR3 covers 16 residues. Germline values: CDR1 MGHRA, CDR2 YSYEKL.